These T cell receptor beta chains were read from a single sample in a study of cytomegalovirus exposure and HLA in healthy donors. Measured with immunoSEQ multiplex PCR; TCRdb has only the in-frame clones, and not every one. This table holds about 95,000 clones, 75% to 85% found once. Sequencing input: PBMCs. All receptors come from a man in his late teens or twenties in good health and CMV-seropositive. CDR3s include the opening cysteine and the closing phenylalanine or tryptophan. Fields, in order: J gene, D gene, clone size, V gene, CDR3 protein, CDR3 DNA. The D gene is left open where the match is weak. The size of a clone is reported for some rows only, either as once, few or many, or as a class for expanded clones.

J: TRBJ2-7; D: TRBD1; size: NA; V: TRBV2; CDR3: CASRGGRSNSYEQYF; DNA: TGTGCCAGCCGAGGGGGCAGGTCGAACTCCTACGAGCAGTACTTC
J: TRBJ1-6; D: TRBD1; size: NA; V: TRBV6-1; CDR3: CASSEHLNGGQGALRNSPLHF; DNA: TGTGCCAGCAGTGAACACCTTAATGGCGGACAGGGGGCCCTTCGCAATTCACCCCTCCACTTT
J: TRBJ1-1; D: TRBD1; size: few; V: TRBV5-4; CDR3: CASSKDRAGTEAFF; DNA: TGTGCCAGCAGCAAGGACAGGGCTGGGACTGAAGCTTTCTTT
J: TRBJ2-5; D: NA; size: few; V: TRBV2; CDR3: CASSSRSTVSRVGTQYF; DNA: TGTGCCAGCAGTTCCCGAAGCACGGTTAGCCGGGTAGGGACCCAGTACTTC
J: TRBJ2-3; D: NA; size: NA; V: TRBV7-9; CDR3: CASSDSITDTQYF; DNA: TGTGCCAGCAGCGACAGTATCACAGATACGCAGTATTTT
J: TRBJ2-7; D: TRBD1; size: once; V: TRBV28; CDR3: CATVGLDRGSYEQYF; DNA: TGTGCCACCGTGGGGTTAGACAGGGGGTCCTACGAGCAGTACTTC
J: TRBJ1-1; D: NA; size: NA; V: TRBV27; CDR3: CASSFRGTEAFF; DNA: TGTGCCAGCAGTTTTCGGGGCACTGAAGCTTTCTTT
J: TRBJ2-1; D: TRBD2; size: NA; V: TRBV7-3; CDR3: CASSLIGGGSHNEQFF; DNA: TGTGCCAGCAGCTTAATCGGCGGGGGGTCTCACAATGAGCAGTTCTTC
J: TRBJ2-3; D: NA; size: NA; V: TRBV6-6; CDR3: CASSTSLSTDTQYF; DNA: TGTGCCAGCAGTACTAGCCTGAGCACAGATACGCAGTATTTT
J: TRBJ2-1; D: NA; size: NA; V: TRBV9; CDR3: CASSAGGFNNEQFF; DNA: TGTGCCAGCAGCGCCGGGGGTTTTAACAATGAGCAGTTCTTC
J: TRBJ1-6; D: NA; size: NA; V: TRBV2; CDR3: CASSGGEDSPLHF; DNA: TGTGCCAGCAGTGGCGGAGAAGATTCACCCCTCCACTTT
J: TRBJ2-3; D: NA; size: NA; V: TRBV29-1; CDR3: CSVEDRTVSSTDTQYF; DNA: TGCAGCGTTGAAGACCGGACAGTCTCTAGCACAGATACGCAGTATTTT
J: TRBJ1-6; D: TRBD1; size: NA; V: TRBV30; CDR3: CAWTWDRGRSPLHF; DNA: TGTGCCTGGACCTGGGACAGGGGGCGTTCACCCCTCCACTTT
J: TRBJ2-7; D: TRBD1; size: few; V: TRBV5-6; CDR3: CASSLTQGAYEQYF; DNA: TGTGCCAGCAGCTTAACCCAGGGGGCCTACGAGCAGTACTTC
J: TRBJ1-2; D: TRBD1; size: NA; V: TRBV6-5; CDR3: CASSYTGVYGYTF; DNA: TGTGCCAGCAGTTATACAGGGGTCTATGGCTACACCTTC
J: TRBJ2-2; D: TRBD2; size: NA; V: TRBV7-6; CDR3: CASSLSGGNTGELFF; DNA: TGTGCCAGCAGCTTATCGGGGGGAAACACCGGGGAGCTGTTTTTT
J: TRBJ2-7; D: NA; size: NA; V: TRBV27; CDR3: CASKAWATYEQYF; DNA: TGTGCCAGCAAGGCGTGGGCAACCTACGAGCAGTACTTC
J: TRBJ2-1; D: TRBD2; size: once; V: TRBV6-4; CDR3: CASSGSSGGVNEQFF; DNA: TGTGCCAGCAGTGGATCTAGCGGGGGGGTCAATGAGCAGTTCTTC
J: TRBJ2-3; D: NA; size: NA; V: TRBV28; CDR3: CASSSGRVTQYF; DNA: TGTGCCAGCAGTTCCGGGCGGGTTACGCAGTATTTT
J: TRBJ1-6; D: TRBD1; size: once; V: TRBV27; CDR3: CASSETGENNSPLHF; DNA: TGTGCCAGCAGTGAGACAGGGGAAAATAATTCACCCCTCCACTTT
J: TRBJ2-5; D: NA; size: NA; V: TRBV5-6; CDR3: CASSFSHLGQYF; DNA: TGTGCCAGCAGCTTTTCGCATCTAGGCCAGTACTTC
J: TRBJ1-5; D: NA; size: NA; V: TRBV2; CDR3: CASSVGQGNQPQHF; DNA: TGTGCCAGCAGTGTTGGGCAGGGAAATCAGCCCCAGCATTTT
J: TRBJ2-5; D: TRBD2; size: once; V: TRBV2; CDR3: CASSEGLAGGQQETQYF; DNA: TGTGCCAGCAGTGAAGGACTAGCGGGGGGCCAACAAGAGACCCAGTACTTC
J: TRBJ1-4; D: TRBD1; size: NA; V: TRBV5-5; CDR3: CASSSDRGGEKLFF; DNA: TGTGCCAGCAGCAGTGACAGGGGGGGTGAAAAACTGTTTTTT
J: TRBJ2-1; D: TRBD1; size: NA; V: TRBV30; CDR3: CAWSETGEWMFF; DNA: TGTGCCTGGAGTGAAACAGGGGAGTGGATGTTCTTC
J: TRBJ2-5; D: TRBD2; size: NA; V: TRBV14; CDR3: CASSQVAGGFSETQYF; DNA: TGTGCCAGCAGCCAAGTCGCGGGGGGCTTCTCTGAGACCCAGTACTTC
J: TRBJ1-1; D: NA; size: NA; V: TRBV30; CDR3: CAWSSGLPAFF; DNA: TGTGCCTGGAGCTCAGGGCTTCCGGCTTTCTTT
J: TRBJ2-7; D: NA; size: NA; V: TRBV29-1; CDR3: CSVLGRDYEQYF; DNA: TGCAGCGTCCTGGGGAGAGACTACGAGCAGTACTTC
J: TRBJ2-7; D: TRBD1; size: NA; V: TRBV15; CDR3: CATSRERYQGAVPGQYF; DNA: TGTGCCACCAGCAGAGAGCGATACCAGGGGGCTGTGCCGGGGCAGTACTTC
J: TRBJ1-2; D: TRBD1; size: once; V: TRBV2; CDR3: CASSGTGTFYGYTF; DNA: TGTGCCAGCAGTGGGACAGGGACATTCTATGGCTACACCTTC
J: TRBJ1-1; D: NA; size: NA; V: TRBV30; CDR3: CAWSTGWTTEAFF; DNA: TGTGCCTGGAGTACAGGGTGGACCACTGAAGCTTTCTTT
J: TRBJ2-7; D: NA; size: once; V: TRBV27; CDR3: CASSLSAPTHTYDTSYEQYF; DNA: TGTGCCAGCAGTTTATCGGCCCCTACACACACTTACGACACCTCCTACGAGCAGTACTTC
J: TRBJ2-7; D: TRBD2; size: NA; V: TRBV4-1; CDR3: CASSQLLSVAGGRSYEQYF; DNA: TGCGCCAGCAGCCAACTCCTATCAGTAGCGGGGGGGCGTTCCTACGAGCAGTACTTC
J: TRBJ1-1; D: NA; size: once; V: TRBV6-1; CDR3: CASTGGTEAFF; DNA: TGTGCCAGCACCGGGGGCACTGAAGCTTTCTTT
J: TRBJ2-3; D: NA; size: NA; V: TRBV5-1; CDR3: CASSLAASRGTDTQYF; DNA: TGCGCCAGCAGCTTGGCGGCTAGCCGGGGCACAGATACGCAGTATTTT
J: TRBJ2-1; D: TRBD2; size: few; V: TRBV13; CDR3: CASSSTGLAGGYNEQFF; DNA: TGTGCCAGCAGCTCCACTGGACTAGCGGGGGGCTACAATGAGCAGTTCTTC
J: TRBJ2-7; D: TRBD2; size: NA; V: TRBV7-6; CDR3: CASSPEGGGAGYEQYF; DNA: TGTGCCAGCAGCCCCGAGGGCGGGGGGGCCGGGTACGAGCAGTACTTC
J: TRBJ2-7; D: NA; size: few; V: TRBV18; CDR3: CASSPRDTIYEQYF; DNA: TGTGCCAGCTCACCACGGGACACAATATACGAGCAGTACTTC
J: TRBJ2-5; D: TRBD2; size: NA; V: TRBV18; CDR3: CASSSTSGEETQYF; DNA: TGTGCCAGCTCATCGACTAGCGGGGAAGAGACCCAGTACTTC
J: TRBJ2-7; D: NA; size: NA; V: TRBV28; CDR3: CASRRHADYEQYF; DNA: TGTGCCAGCAGGAGACATGCTGACTACGAGCAGTACTTC
J: TRBJ2-3; D: NA; size: NA; V: TRBV18; CDR3: CASSPPTASTDTQYF; DNA: TGTGCCAGCTCACCACCAACAGCTAGCACAGATACGCAGTATTTT
J: TRBJ1-4; D: TRBD1; size: NA; V: TRBV4-2; CDR3: CASSQVPRGTVNEKLFF; DNA: TGTGCCAGCAGCCAAGTCCCCCGTGGGACAGTCAATGAAAAACTGTTTTTT
J: TRBJ2-7; D: NA; size: once; V: TRBV5-6; CDR3: CASSFQGPYEQYF; DNA: TGTGCCAGCAGCTTCCAGGGTCCCTACGAGCAGTACTTC
J: TRBJ2-2; D: TRBD1; size: once; V: TRBV11-2; CDR3: CASSLQGFNTGELFF; DNA: TGTGCCAGCAGCCTACAGGGGTTTAACACCGGGGAGCTGTTTTTT
J: TRBJ2-3; D: NA; size: few; V: TRBV6-5; CDR3: CASSNRLHTDTQYF; DNA: TGTGCCAGCAGCAACCGACTCCACACAGATACGCAGTATTTT
J: TRBJ2-1; D: NA; size: NA; V: TRBV5-1; CDR3: CASSLARVNEQFF; DNA: TGCGCCAGCAGCTTGGCCAGGGTGAATGAGCAGTTCTTC
J: TRBJ1-1; D: TRBD1; size: NA; V: TRBV19; CDR3: CASSIDPHRGDTEAFF; DNA: TGTGCCAGTAGTATAGATCCCCACAGGGGCGACACTGAAGCTTTCTTT
J: TRBJ2-2; D: NA; size: NA; V: TRBV4-2; CDR3: CASSPVTPTGELFF; DNA: TGTGCCAGCAGCCCCGTTACACCCACCGGGGAGCTGTTTTTT
J: TRBJ1-4; D: TRBD1; size: medium-sized; V: TRBV6-5; CDR3: CASSHLRTGLGKLFF; DNA: TGTGCCAGCAGCCATTTGAGGACAGGGCTGGGAAAACTGTTTTTT
J: TRBJ1-1; D: NA; size: NA; V: TRBV27; CDR3: CASKGQGNTEAFF; DNA: TGTGCCAGCAAGGGGCAGGGCAACACTGAAGCTTTCTTT
J: TRBJ2-1; D: TRBD1; size: NA; V: TRBV7-6; CDR3: CASSSRDRGLNEQFF; DNA: TGTGCCAGCAGCAGCCGGGACAGGGGGCTGAATGAGCAGTTCTTC
J: TRBJ2-3; D: NA; size: NA; V: TRBV11-3; CDR3: CASSLSSSGADTQYF; DNA: TGTGCCAGCAGTTTATCGAGTTCGGGGGCAGATACGCAGTATTTT
J: TRBJ1-5; D: TRBD1; size: NA; V: TRBV7-9; CDR3: CASSSTTGGISNQPQHF; DNA: TGTGCCAGCAGCTCAACGACAGGGGGGATTAGCAATCAGCCCCAGCATTTT
J: TRBJ2-3; D: NA; size: NA; V: TRBV21-1; CDR3: CATQQRPSGGAPDTQYF; DNA: TGTGCCACCCAACAACGCCCTAGCGGGGGGGCCCCAGATACGCAGTATTTT
J: TRBJ1-6; D: NA; size: NA; V: TRBV5-6; CDR3: CASRRQASSYNSPLHF; DNA: TGTGCCAGCAGAAGACAGGCGAGCTCCTATAATTCACCCCTCCACTTT
J: TRBJ2-3; D: NA; size: NA; V: TRBV5-1; CDR3: CASSPWQRGTDTQYF; DNA: TGCGCCAGCAGCCCATGGCAGCGGGGCACAGATACGCAGTATTTT